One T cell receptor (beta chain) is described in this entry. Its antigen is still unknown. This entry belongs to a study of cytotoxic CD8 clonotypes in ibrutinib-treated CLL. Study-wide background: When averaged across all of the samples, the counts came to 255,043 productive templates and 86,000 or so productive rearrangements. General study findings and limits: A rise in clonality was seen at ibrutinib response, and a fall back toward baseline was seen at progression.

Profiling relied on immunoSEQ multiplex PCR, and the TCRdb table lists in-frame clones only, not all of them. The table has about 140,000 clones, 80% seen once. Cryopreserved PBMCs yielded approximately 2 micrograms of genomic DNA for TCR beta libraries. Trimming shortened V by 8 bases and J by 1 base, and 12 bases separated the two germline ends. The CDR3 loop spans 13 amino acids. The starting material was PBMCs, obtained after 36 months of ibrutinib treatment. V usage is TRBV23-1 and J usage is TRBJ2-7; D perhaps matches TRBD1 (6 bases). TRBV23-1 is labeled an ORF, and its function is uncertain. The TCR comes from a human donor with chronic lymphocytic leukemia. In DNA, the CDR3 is TGCGCCAGCGGACAACAGGGTTCCTACGAGCAGTACTTC. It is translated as CASGQQGSYEQYF.